This paragraph reports one TCR delta chain. Its antigen is currently unknown. A far larger clone is one base from this, pointing to a likely read error. Other DNA sequences in the same sample also yield this CDR3. The CDR3 loop spans 15 amino acids. Germline lookup yields CDR1 VTNFRS and CDR2 LTSSGIE (reference sequence). This record comes from a study of γδ T cells in repeated Plasmodium falciparum infection. Study observations and caveats: Vdelta2-negative gammadelta repertoires appeared less diverse and less shared in Malian than Australian children.

Bulk repertoires came from Vgamma9/Vdelta2+ or Vdelta2-negative gammadelta T cells flow-sorted from PBMC. TCRdb re-analyzed the multiplex PCR reads via CATT. The sample records 45,000 to 60,000 delta-chain clones, approximately 1.8% being singletons. This clonotype was sampled from a pool of human donors (malaria-infected and uninfected, not separated). Sequenced: gamma-delta T cells from blood. The chain has TRAV36/DV7 and TRDJ1; 9 nucleotides agree with TRDD3. The CDR3 DNA is TGTGCTGTGTGGACTGGGGGACGGTACACTGATAAACTCATCTTT. Protein product: CAVWTGGRYTDKLIF.